A selection of T cell receptor beta chains follows, all from one sample in a study of OX40 agonist ivuxolimab in advanced cancers. Repertoires were generated with immunoSEQ multiplex PCR, while TCRdb's copy carries only in-frame clones and drops some. The data show approximately 50,000 clones, 85% to 95% seen once. The sequences come from CD4+ or CD8+ T cells sorted from blood, collected in a trial of the OX40 agonist ivuxolimab. The receptors stem from an adult with an advanced solid tumor such as melanoma, head and neck, liver or kidney cancer. The CDR3 runs from the conserved cysteine through the conserved F or W. The D gene is left open where the match is weak. Size tells how often a clone was seen (once, few, many) or the class of an expanded clone, and some rows leave it out.

>TRBV29-1|NA|15|NA|TRBJ2-7
CSVERRDGDPYEQYF
TGCAGCGTTGAGCGCCGGGACGGAGACCCCTACGAGCAGTACTTC
>TRBV9|NA|14|NA|TRBJ2-3
CASSVDPSTDTQYF
TGTGCCAGCAGCGTAGACCCAAGCACAGATACGCAGTATTTT
>TRBV4-2|NA|13|NA|TRBJ1-1
CASSQGRATEAFF
TGTGCCAGCAGCCAAGGTAGGGCGACTGAAGCTTTCTTT
>TRBV13|NA|15|NA|TRBJ1-2
CASSLGEGDIYGYTF
TGTGCCAGCAGCTTAGGGGAAGGGGATATCTATGGCTACACCTTC
>TRBV9|NA|18|TRBD2|TRBJ2-2
CASSVALAGLPNTGELFF
TGTGCCAGCAGCGTAGCCCTAGCGGGATTACCGAACACCGGGGAGCTGTTTTTT
>TRBV7-2|few|11|NA|TRBJ1-3
CASSLGNTIYF
TGTGCCAGCAGCTTGGGAAACACCATATATTTT
>TRBV6-5|NA|12|NA|TRBJ2-1
CASSYGGNEQFF
TGTGCCAGCAGTTACGGGGGCAATGAGCAGTTCTTC
>TRBV19|NA|15|TRBD1|TRBJ2-1
CASSARQGMGDEQFF
TGTGCCAGTAGTGCCCGACAGGGGATGGGGGATGAGCAGTTCTTC
>TRBV7-2|NA|15|TRBD2|TRBJ2-1
CASRSGGLASHEQFF
TGTGCCAGCAGGTCGGGCGGACTAGCTTCCCATGAGCAGTTCTTC
>TRBV28|NA|15|TRBD2|TRBJ2-2
CASSFAGDGTGELFF
TGTGCCAGCAGTTTTGCGGGAGATGGCACCGGGGAGCTGTTTTTT
>TRBV5-6|NA|16|TRBD1|TRBJ2-6
CASLDRVRSGANVLTF
TGTGCCAGCCTCGACAGGGTCAGGTCGGGGGCCAACGTCCTGACTTTC
>TRBV7-2|NA|15|NA|TRBJ2-3
CASSLGTTSTDTQYF
TGTGCCAGCAGCTTAGGGACTACTAGCACAGATACGCAGTATTTT
>TRBV2|NA|16|TRBD2|TRBJ2-1
CASQFVAGSLLGEQFF
TGTGCCAGCCAATTCGTAGCGGGAAGCTTACTGGGGGAGCAGTTCTTC
>TRBV9|NA|16|NA|TRBJ1-1
CASSVGDSPLNTEAFF
TGTGCCAGCAGCGTAGGAGACAGCCCGTTAAACACTGAAGCTTTCTTT
>TRBV19|NA|17|TRBD2|TRBJ2-7
CASSIGLAGGGSYEQYF
TGTGCCAGTAGTATCGGGCTAGCGGGAGGGGGATCGTACGAGCAGTACTTC
>TRBV4-3|NA|17|NA|TRBJ1-4
CASSHSTGLATNEKLFF
TGCGCCAGCAGCCACTCGACAGGTCTTGCAACTAATGAAAAACTGTTTTTT
>TRBV9|NA|14|NA|TRBJ2-7
CASSVDWVSYEQYF
TGTGCCAGCAGCGTAGATTGGGTCTCCTACGAGCAGTACTTC
>TRBV4-3|NA|15|NA|TRBJ2-7
CASSQDRGLTREQYF
TGCGCCAGCAGCCAAGATCGGGGACTTACCCGTGAGCAGTACTTC
>TRBV7-9|NA|15|TRBD1|TRBJ1-5
CASSLAGQEGEPQHF
TGTGCCAGCAGCTTAGCCGGACAGGAAGGGGAGCCCCAGCATTTT
>TRBV11-2|once|12|NA|TRBJ2-1
CASSLGAIEQFF
TGTGCCAGCAGCTTAGGGGCCATTGAGCAGTTCTTC
>TRBV4-2|NA|15|NA|TRBJ2-3
CASSQEEEELRAQYF
TGTGCCAGCAGCCAGGAAGAAGAGGAGTTACGAGCGCAGTATTTT
>TRBV30|NA|14|NA|TRBJ2-7
CAWSVATIPYEQYF
TGTGCCTGGAGTGTGGCAACCATTCCCTACGAGCAGTACTTC
>TRBV5-6|NA|14|NA|TRBJ2-4
CASSLGSAKNIQYF
TGTGCCAGCAGCCTTGGGAGCGCCAAAAACATTCAGTACTTC
>TRBV29-1|NA|13|NA|TRBJ2-7
CSVETGVEYEQYF
TGCAGCGTTGAAACTGGGGTCGAATACGAGCAGTACTTC
>TRBV23-1|NA|16|TRBD1|TRBJ2-5
CASSQSHRGVRETQYF
TGCGCCAGCAGTCAATCGCACAGGGGGGTAAGAGAGACCCAGTACTTC
>TRBV6-5|NA|13|NA|TRBJ2-7
CASSYGSGNEQYF
TGTGCCAGCAGTTACGGCTCGGGGAACGAGCAGTACTTC
>TRBV4-3|NA|14|NA|TRBJ1-3
CASSQDRGGNTIYF
TGCGCCAGCAGCCAAGACAGGGGTGGAAACACCATATATTTT
>TRBV19|few|15|NA|TRBJ2-1
CASSPTDWSYNEQFF
TGTGCCAGTAGTCCGACGGACTGGTCCTACAATGAGCAGTTCTTC
>TRBV23-1|NA|18|TRBD1|TRBJ1-1
CASSQHCSGQRVNTEAFF
TGCGCCAGCAGTCAACATTGTTCGGGACAGCGTGTGAACACTGAAGCTTTCTTT
>TRBV19|NA|16|TRBD1|TRBJ1-3
CASSRGQMSSGNTIYF
TGTGCCAGTAGTAGGGGACAGATGAGCTCTGGAAACACCATATATTTT
>TRBV6-5|NA|16|NA|TRBJ2-1
CASSYYQGRDYNEQFF
TGTGCCAGCAGTTACTATCAGGGCAGAGACTACAATGAGCAGTTCTTC
>TRBV27|NA|13|NA|TRBJ2-7
CASSSGISYEQYF
TGTGCCAGCAGCTCAGGGATATCCTACGAGCAGTACTTC
>TRBV4-1|once|15|NA|TRBJ1-5
CASSQVVGSNQPQHF
TGCGCCAGCAGCCAAGTGGTAGGGAGCAATCAGCCCCAGCATTTT
>TRBV4-3|once|15|TRBD2|TRBJ2-7
CASSQGTSGNYEQYF
TGCGCCAGCAGCCAGGGGACTAGCGGAAACTACGAGCAGTACTTC
>TRBV11-3|NA|13|NA|TRBJ2-7
CASSLGTAYEQYF
TGTGCCAGCAGCTTAGGGACAGCCTACGAGCAGTACTTC
>TRBV29-1|NA|14|TRBD1|TRBJ1-4
CSVEVQGAGEKLFF
TGCAGCGTTGAAGTTCAGGGGGCAGGGGAAAAACTGTTTTTT
>TRBV9|NA|14|NA|TRBJ2-3
CASSAPSSHDTQYF
TGTGCCAGCAGCGCCCCTTCTTCCCACGATACGCAGTATTTT
>TRBV4-3|NA|15|NA|TRBJ2-2
CASSQGRVNTGELFF
TGCGCCAGCAGCCAAGGGCGGGTTAACACCGGGGAGCTGTTTTTT
>TRBV28|NA|14|NA|TRBJ2-7
CASSLNGGADEQYF
TGTGCCAGCAGTTTAAATGGGGGGGCTGACGAGCAGTACTTC
>TRBV7-9|NA|14|TRBD1|TRBJ1-1
CASRPRTGGTEAFF
TGTGCCAGCAGACCGAGGACAGGGGGTACTGAAGCTTTCTTT
>TRBV13|few|13|NA|TRBJ2-7
CASTPLGMFEQYF
TGTGCCAGCACCCCGCTAGGCATGTTCGAGCAGTACTTC